Here is one T cell receptor beta chain with its context. CDR3 length equals 14 residues. V was cut by 4 bases and J by 4 bases, with 14 bases left in between. Per germline, CDR1 GTSNPN and CDR2 SVGIG (reference sequence). Original data processing: Researchers report that nucleated cell counts were estimated from reference gene primer amplification. Assay used: immunoSEQ multiplex PCR; TCRdb lists only in-frame clones, some missing. The DNA gave D and trimming, while V, J and clone size come from that table. The data show 120,000 to 150,000 clones, with around 87% seen just once and over 8.5% held by the top ten. This sample was taken from a study of blood T cell repertoires in COVID-19. About the research overall: Spain, Italy and the United States supplied samples that represented acute and convalescent COVID-19. Sample material is recorded as cDNA or gDNA derived from T cells, B-cell-depleted T cells, or PBMCs.

The sequence derives from a woman aged 45-65 years with active or convalescent COVID-19. The chain uses TRBV30 and TRBJ1-3, with D perhaps TRBD1 (5 bases). The specimen sequenced was peripheral blood. CDR3 coding DNA: TGTGCCTGGAACCCAGGGATGGCCGGAAACACCATATATTTT. It encodes CAWNPGMAGNTIYF.